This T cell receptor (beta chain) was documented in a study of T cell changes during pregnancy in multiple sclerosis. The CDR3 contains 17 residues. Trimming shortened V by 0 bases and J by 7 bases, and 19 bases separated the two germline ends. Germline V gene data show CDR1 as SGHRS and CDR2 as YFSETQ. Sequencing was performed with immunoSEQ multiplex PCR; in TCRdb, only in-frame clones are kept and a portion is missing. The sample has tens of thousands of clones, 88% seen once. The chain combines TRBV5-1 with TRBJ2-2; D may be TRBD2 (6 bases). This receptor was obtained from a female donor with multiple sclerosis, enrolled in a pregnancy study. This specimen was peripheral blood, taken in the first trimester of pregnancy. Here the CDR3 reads CASSLGPSGGDGGELFF. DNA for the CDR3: TGCGCCAGCAGCTTGGGGCCTTCTGGAGGGGACGGCGGGGAGCTGTTTTTT.